This T cell receptor beta chain appears in the sequencing data of a study of T-cell memory formation after mild COVID-19. Study-wide results and caveats: Day 15 to 85 contracting clones showed balanced CD4/CD8; day 15 to 37 expanders favored CD4+. Cross-reactive memory apparently joined, as some responding clones appeared in pre-infection memory.

To note about this clonotype: Its antigen is currently unknown.

The CDR3 covers 16 residues. Trimming took 6 bases from V and 2 from J; bases not matched to a gene: 5. From 5'RACE with constant-segment primers came TCR alpha and TCR beta cDNA libraries that carried sample barcodes and UMIs. Using its own MiXCR run on the 5' RACE reads, TCRdb lists one record per CDR3 protein. This table holds about 620,000 distinct CDR3 sequences, around 17% found once. The sequencing input was PBMCs or a T cell subset sorted from them (not recorded which). This receptor was obtained from an adult woman who had mild COVID-19 (a few samples of this study predate the infection). Cell type and time point are not known. The chain combines TRBV12-3 or TRBV12-4 with TRBJ2-7; 15 bases line up with TRBD2. The CDR3 sequence is CASRGLAGGRTYEQYF. Written as DNA, the CDR3 is TGTGCCAGCAGGGGACTAGCGGGAGGTCGGACCTACGAGCAGTACTTC.